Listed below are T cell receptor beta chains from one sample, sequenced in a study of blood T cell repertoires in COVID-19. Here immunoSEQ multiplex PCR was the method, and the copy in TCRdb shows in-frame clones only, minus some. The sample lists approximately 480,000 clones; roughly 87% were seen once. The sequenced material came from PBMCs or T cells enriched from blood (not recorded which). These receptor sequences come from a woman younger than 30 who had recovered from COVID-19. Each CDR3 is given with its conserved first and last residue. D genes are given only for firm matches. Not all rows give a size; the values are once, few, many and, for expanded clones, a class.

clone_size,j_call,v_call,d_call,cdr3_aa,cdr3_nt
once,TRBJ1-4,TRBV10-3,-,CAISDSRGHNEKLFF,TGTGCCATCAGTGATTCTAGAGGGCATAATGAAAAACTGTTTTTT
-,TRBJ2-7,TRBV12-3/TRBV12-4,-,CASSLREFYEQYF,TGTGCCAGCAGTTTGAGGGAGTTCTACGAGCAGTACTTC
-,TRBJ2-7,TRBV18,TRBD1,CASSGGQGENEVYEQYF,TGTGCCAGCTCGGGCGGGCAGGGGGAGAATGAAGTCTACGAGCAGTACTTC
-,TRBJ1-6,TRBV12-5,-,CASGFGQINSPLHF,TGTGCTAGTGGTTTTGGGCAGATCAATTCACCCCTCCACTTT
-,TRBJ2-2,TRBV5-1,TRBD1,CASSIGQGPTGELFF,TGCGCCAGCAGCATAGGACAGGGACCCACCGGGGAGCTGTTTTTT
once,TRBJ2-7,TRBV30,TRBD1,CACSHEGASSYEQYF,TGTGCCTGTAGCCATGAGGGGGCGAGCTCCTACGAGCAGTACTTC
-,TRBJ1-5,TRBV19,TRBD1,CASSPGTGYQPQHF,TGTGCCAGTAGTCCGGGGACAGGGTATCAGCCCCAGCATTTT
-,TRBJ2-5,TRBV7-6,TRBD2,CASSVFSGTNFQETQYF,TGTGCCAGCAGCGTTTTTTCCGGGACTAATTTCCAAGAGACCCAGTACTTC
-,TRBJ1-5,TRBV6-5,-,CATTRGGRQPQHF,TGTGCCACCACCCGGGGGGGACGACAGCCCCAGCATTTT
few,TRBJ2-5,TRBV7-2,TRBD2,CASSPKLPGGETQYF,TGTGCCAGCAGCCCTAAGCTCCCCGGGGGGGAGACCCAGTACTTC
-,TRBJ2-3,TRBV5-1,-,CASSLLEDTQYF,TGCGCCAGCAGCTTGTTAGAAGATACGCAGTATTTT
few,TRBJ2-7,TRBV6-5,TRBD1,CASSYSRGGAEQYF,TGTGCCAGCAGTTACTCAAGAGGGGGCGCCGAGCAGTACTTC
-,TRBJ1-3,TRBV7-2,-,CASSVGQTLNTIYF,TGTGCCAGCAGCGTCGGACAGACGCTCAACACCATATATTTT
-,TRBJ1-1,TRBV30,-,CAWSPRMGTEAFF,TGTGCCTGGAGTCCCAGGATGGGCACTGAAGCTTTCTTT
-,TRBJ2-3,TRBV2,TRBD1,CAGNRDRGTDTQYF,TGTGCCGGAAACCGGGACAGGGGAACAGATACGCAGTATTTT
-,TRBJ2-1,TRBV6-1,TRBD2,CASSAWASGGADEQFF,TGTGCCAGCAGTGCTTGGGCTAGCGGGGGGGCCGATGAGCAGTTCTTC
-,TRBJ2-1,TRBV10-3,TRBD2,CAISRLAGGNEQFF,TGTGCCATCTCTCGACTAGCGGGGGGCAATGAGCAGTTCTTC
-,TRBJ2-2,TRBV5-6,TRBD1,CASSVLLTGAGELFF,TGTGCCAGCAGCGTATTACTCACAGGGGCCGGGGAGCTGTTTTTT
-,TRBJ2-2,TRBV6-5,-,CASRGKRQVLGELFF,TGTGCCAGCAGGGGAAAAAGACAGGTTCTCGGGGAGCTGTTTTTT
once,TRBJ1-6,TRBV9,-,CASSPDGGNSPLHF,TGTGCCAGCAGCCCCGACGGGGGGAATTCACCCCTCCACTTT
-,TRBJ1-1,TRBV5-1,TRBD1,CASSFTGARTEAFF,TGCGCCAGCAGCTTCACAGGGGCGCGGACTGAAGCTTTCTTT
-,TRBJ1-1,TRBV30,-,CAWSSDFEAFF,TGTGCCTGGAGTTCCGACTTTGAAGCTTTCTTT
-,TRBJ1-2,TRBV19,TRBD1,CASESGGYLSYGYTF,TGTGCCAGTGAATCAGGGGGTTATTTGAGCTATGGCTACACCTTC